This record covers a single T cell receptor (beta chain). As yet, its antigen is unknown. With 60 Vbeta and 13 Jbeta primers, the PCR was carried out. Here immunoSEQ multiplex PCR was the method, and the copy in TCRdb shows in-frame clones only, minus some. Of about 73,000 clones in the sample, over 60% were seen once. These data originate in a study of cytomegalovirus exposure and HLA in healthy donors. Study results and limitations: Among TCR sequences, most were rare, though some public TCRs appeared in many donors.

The CDR3 contains 14 residues. Trimming pared 5 bases from V and 5 bases from J, leaving 16 bases between. Germline CDR1 and CDR2: SNHLY and FYNNEI. The TCR sequence derives from a male donor in good health and CMV-seronegative. The chain is built from TRBV2 and TRBJ2-7, with D perhaps TRBD1 (6 bases). The sequenced sample consisted of PBMCs. Written as DNA, the CDR3 is TGTGCCAGCAGTTTAGGACAGCACGGGGACGAGCAGTACTTC. This translates into CASSLGQHGDEQYF.